The entry below gives a single T cell receptor beta chain sequence along with its context. Its antigen is unidentified. Each sample's TCRbeta library yielded on average about 41,000 productive templates. Libraries were prepared by immunoSEQ multiplex PCR; TCRdb keeps only in-frame clonotypes and omits some of them. The profile shows several thousand clones, 88% of them singletons. This CDR3 is 15 amino acids long. V lost 2 bases and J lost 8, with 16 bases in between. Germline values: CDR1 SEHNR, CDR2 FQNEAQ (reference sequence). The data originate from a study of STAT3 mutations in large granular lymphocyte leukemia. About the research overall: Around two fifths of treated T-LGLL patients showed hematologic response to immunosuppression. Study-wide findings and caveats: In T-cell large granular lymphocyte leukemia, about half of patients showed multiple immunodominant subclonotypes.

This TCR was sampled from a human donor with T large granular lymphocyte leukemia. Some clones in this sample may be carry-over from other donors' samples. The sample taken for sequencing was PBMCs. V is TRBV7-9 and J is TRBJ2-1; D might be TRBD1 or TRBD2, each matching 6 bases. CDR3 coding DNA: TGTGCCAGCAGCTTAAAGGGGGGACAATGGGATGAGCAGTTCTTC. Its protein is CASSLKGGQWDEQFF.